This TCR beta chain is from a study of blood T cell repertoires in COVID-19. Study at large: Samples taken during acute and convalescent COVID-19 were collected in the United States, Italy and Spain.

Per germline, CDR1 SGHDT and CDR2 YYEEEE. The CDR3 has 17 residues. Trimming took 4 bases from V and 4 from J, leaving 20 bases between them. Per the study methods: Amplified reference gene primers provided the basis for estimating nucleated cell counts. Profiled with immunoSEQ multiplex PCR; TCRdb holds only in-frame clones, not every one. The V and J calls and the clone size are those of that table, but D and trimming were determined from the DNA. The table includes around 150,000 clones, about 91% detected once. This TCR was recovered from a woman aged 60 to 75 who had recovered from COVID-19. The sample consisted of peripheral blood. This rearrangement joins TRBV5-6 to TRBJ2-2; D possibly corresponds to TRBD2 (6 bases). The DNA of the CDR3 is TGTGCCAGCAGCCCGCCTTCGGTAGCGGTCACCACCGGGGAGCTGTTTTTT. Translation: CASSPPSVAVTTGELFF.